These T cell receptor beta chains were read from a single sample in a study of a mutant IDH1 vaccine in newly diagnosed glioma. Assay: immunoSEQ multiplex PCR; the TCRdb copy retains only in-frame clones and omits some. The sample comprises 53,000 or so clones, around 80% of which are singletons, and about 5% rests with the top ten. No antigen is known for these receptors. This sample comprised PBMCs, obtained from a glioma patient whose treatment included an IDH1 peptide vaccine. The source of these receptors is a man aged 50 or older with glioma. Both conserved end residues are part of each CDR3. D genes are given only for firm matches. Size is stated for part of the rows, as once, few or many counts, or as a class when the clone is expanded.

D gene,J gene,clone size,V gene,CDR3 protein,CDR3 DNA
TRBD1,TRBJ2-1,NA,TRBV5-1,CASSQGDSPGYNEQFF,TGCGCCAGCAGCCAAGGGGACAGTCCGGGCTACAATGAGCAGTTCTTC
NA,TRBJ1-4,NA,TRBV5-4,CASSATGAEKLFF,TGTGCCAGCAGCGCAACGGGGGCGGAAAAACTGTTTTTT
NA,TRBJ2-7,NA,TRBV6-1,CASSEAWDRRYEQYF,TGTGCCAGCAGTGAAGCTTGGGACCGCCGCTACGAGCAGTACTTC
TRBD2,TRBJ2-7,NA,TRBV18,CASSQPGLAGNEQYF,TGTGCCAGCTCACAACCTGGACTAGCGGGGAACGAGCAGTACTTC
NA,TRBJ1-1,NA,TRBV2,CASSEDGTVVGAEAFF,TGTGCCAGCAGTGAAGATGGTACAGTTGTAGGGGCTGAAGCTTTCTTT
NA,TRBJ1-5,once,TRBV5-4,CASSLGDNQPQHF,TGTGCCAGCAGCTTGGGGGACAATCAGCCCCAGCATTTT
TRBD1,TRBJ2-1,NA,TRBV7-9,CASSPPTGGRVNEQFF,TGTGCCAGCAGCCCTCCGACAGGGGGCCGTGTCAATGAGCAGTTCTTC
NA,TRBJ2-2,few,TRBV10-3,CAISEFVTGELFF,TGTGCCATCAGTGAGTTTGTTACCGGGGAGCTGTTTTTT
NA,TRBJ2-7,NA,TRBV29-1,CSGRGGDRSYEQYF,TGCAGCGGTAGGGGAGGCGACAGAAGCTACGAGCAGTACTTC
TRBD1,TRBJ1-1,few,TRBV30,CAWSAGTGGEAFF,TGTGCCTGGAGCGCCGGTACAGGGGGTGAAGCTTTCTTT
TRBD2,TRBJ2-3,NA,TRBV4-2,CASSHYSGGTDTQYF,TGTGCCAGCAGCCACTATAGCGGGGGCACAGATACGCAGTATTTT
TRBD2,TRBJ2-3,NA,TRBV7-2,CASSLVVQGGTDTQYF,TGTGCCAGCAGCTTAGTGGTTCAGGGAGGGACAGATACGCAGTATTTT
NA,TRBJ2-6,NA,TRBV6-5,CASSFRLAGANVLTF,TGTGCCAGCAGTTTCCGACTGGCTGGGGCCAACGTCCTGACTTTC
TRBD1,TRBJ1-1,NA,TRBV7-6,CASSTGQGAEAFF,TGTGCCAGCAGTACGGGACAGGGAGCTGAAGCTTTCTTT
NA,TRBJ2-2,NA,TRBV4-3,CASSQDWLGKTGELFF,TGCGCCAGCAGCCAAGATTGGCTGGGCAAAACCGGGGAGCTGTTTTTT
TRBD1,TRBJ2-1,NA,TRBV5-4,CASSLAQGEKGNEQFF,TGTGCCAGCAGCTTGGCGCAGGGGGAGAAGGGCAATGAGCAGTTCTTC
NA,TRBJ1-6,NA,TRBV7-9,CASSLGEGYSPLHF,TGTGCCAGCAGCCTCGGGGAGGGGTATTCACCCCTCCACTTT
NA,TRBJ1-5,NA,TRBV7-8,CASSPTGQGPFNQPQHF,TGTGCCAGCAGCCCAACCGGGCAGGGGCCGTTCAATCAGCCCCAGCATTTT
TRBD1,TRBJ1-5,NA,TRBV4-3,CASSQDAQGGSNQPQHF,TGCGCCAGCAGCCAAGACGCCCAGGGGGGTAGCAATCAGCCCCAGCATTTT
NA,TRBJ1-2,NA,TRBV19,CASSSWETGHGYTF,TGTGCCAGTAGTAGTTGGGAGACAGGCCATGGCTACACCTTC
TRBD2,TRBJ2-7,NA,TRBV7-2,CASSLTSGGARYEQYF,TGTGCCAGCAGCCTCACTAGCGGGGGGGCTCGCTACGAGCAGTACTTC
NA,TRBJ2-5,NA,TRBV30,CASQTRVRETQYF,TGTGCCTCCCAGACGAGGGTCCGGGAGACCCAGTACTTC
NA,TRBJ2-2,NA,TRBV7-9,CASSLAIGGTGELFF,TGTGCCAGCAGCTTAGCGATAGGTGGCACCGGGGAGCTGTTTTTT
NA,TRBJ1-5,NA,TRBV9,CASSVEGYSNQPQHF,TGTGCCAGCAGCGTAGAGGGGTATAGCAATCAGCCCCAGCATTTT
NA,TRBJ2-3,NA,TRBV27,CASSRSAARIDTQYF,TGTGCCAGCAGCCGATCGGCGGCCCGCATTGATACGCAGTATTTT
NA,TRBJ1-3,NA,TRBV28,CASSEGGNTIYF,TGTGCCAGCAGTGAAGGTGGAAACACCATATATTTT